This TCR beta chain was recovered during a study of T cell changes during pregnancy in multiple sclerosis. Germline V gives CDR1 MNHEY, CDR2 SMNVEV (reference sequence). Deletions cut 2 bases from V and 4 bases from J, with 12 bases between. The CDR3 covers 15 residues. Some clones are missing from TCRdb's copy, which holds only in-frame ones; the method was immunoSEQ multiplex PCR. The profile shows some 80,000 clones, approximately 94% of them singletons. The sample was peripheral blood, taken in the third trimester of pregnancy. The origin of this receptor is a female donor with multiple sclerosis, enrolled in a pregnancy study. The chain recombines TRBV27 with TRBJ2-1; the D gene is possibly TRBD2 (5 bases). The CDR3 DNA sequence: TGTGCCAGCAGTTTAGCGGGCAGGCTATACAATGAGCAGTTCTTC. Translated, it gives CASSLAGRLYNEQFF.